These 30 T cell receptor beta chains originate from one sample sequenced in a study of T cells in Graves' hyperthyroidism and ophthalmopathy. Amplification of TCR beta CDR3 regions used RNA as the template. Researchers ran a first-round RT-PCR on the TCR CDR3 using the HTBI primer set. MiXCR was run by TCRdb on the multiplex PCR reads, yielding one entry per CDR3 protein. Here the sample spans 300,000 to 450,000 distinct CDR3 sequences, more than 20% being singletons. The material sequenced was blood. Receptors originate from a man over 45 with Graves' hyperthyroidism.

This clonotype was seen only a few times. The V and J genes are TRBV2 and TRBJ2-1; no reliable D call. This CDR3 is 13 amino acids long. Trimming cost V 3 bases and J 12 bases, with 15 bases left between them. Germline CDR1 is SNHLY and CDR2 is FYNNEI. In nucleotides, the CDR3 is TGTGCCAGCAGTGACCCACCTATGCAAGGGCAGTTCTTC. This codes for CASSDPPMQGQFF. Complete variable domain (other parts from reference TRBV2 and TRBJ2-1): EPEVTQTPSHQVTQMGQEVILRCVPISNHLYFYWYRQILGQKVEFLVSFYNNEISEKSEIFDDQFSVERPDGSNFTLKIRSTKLEDSAMYFCASSDPPMQGQFFGPGTRLTVL.

V usage is TRBV12-3 or TRBV12-4 and J usage is TRBJ2-2; 7 nucleotides line up with TRBD2. V shed 7 bases and J 6 bases; nucleotides not matched to a gene: 5. The CDR3 consists of 13 residues. The CDR3 reads CASTRTSAGELFF. The CDR3 DNA is TGTGCCAGCACTCGTACTAGCGCCGGGGAGCTGTTTTTT.

V usage is TRBV3-1 and J usage is TRBJ2-7; perhaps TRBD1 as D (6 bases). The CDR3 length is 14 residues. Germline V lookup: CDR1 LGHDT, CDR2 YNNKEL (reference sequence). Trimming removed 3 bases from V and 7 bases from J, with 16 bases in between. Here the CDR3 DNA reads TGTGCCAGCAGCCAGGAACTGGGGGCTGGGGAGCAGTACTTC. This sequence encodes CASSQELGAGEQYF.

The gene calls are TRBV11-3 and TRBJ2-7, with D unresolved. Germline V gives CDR1 SGHNT, CDR2 YENEEA. The CDR3 sequence is 12 residues long. V was trimmed by 2 bases and J by 7 bases, leaving 9 bases between them. This chain's CDR3 is CASSLKDGEQYF. The CDR3 coding sequence is TGTGCCAGCAGCTTAAAAGACGGGGAGCAGTACTTC.

This clonotype was observed at least ten times. This chain links TRBV2 with TRBJ2-3; D is perhaps TRBD2 (5 bases). Germline-derived CDR1 and CDR2 are SNHLY and FYNNEI. The CDR3 runs to 15 residues. V shed 6 bases and J shed 2 bases, with 15 bases lying between them. The CDR3 protein is CASRSGGPYTDTQYF. DNA of the CDR3: TGTGCCAGCAGAAGCGGTGGACCCTACACAGATACGCAGTATTTT.

This clonotype came up a few times. The chain carries TRBV27 and TRBJ2-4; 11 bases fit TRBD2. CDR1 MNHEY and CDR2 SMNVEV come from the germline V gene (reference sequence). J gave up 0 bases and V 4 bases, and 8 bases lay outside the gene matches. The CDR3 extends over 18 amino acids. The CDR3 is CASSSRLAGTLAKNIQYF. In DNA, the CDR3 is TGTGCCAGCAGTTCCAGACTAGCGGGGACTCTAGCCAAAAACATTCAGTACTTC.

This clonotype has just a few counts. The chain joins TRBV6-4 to TRBJ1-2; no firm D call. The ends were cut back, 3 bases at V and 2 bases at J, with 7 bases in the middle. Germline V gene lookup returns CDR1 MRHNA and CDR2 SNTAGT. The CDR3 runs 13 residues. Written as DNA, the CDR3 is TGTGCCAGCAGTGATTTTCCAAACTATGGCTACACCTTC. It yields the protein CASSDFPNYGYTF.

This clonotype was seen a handful of times. This chain joins TRBV5-1 and TRBJ2-1; the match to TRBD2 covers 8 bases. This CDR3 is built from 15 residues. With 1 base clipped from V and 4 bases from J, the junction kept 4 bases outside the gene matches. Germline CDR1 is SGHRS and CDR2 is YFSETQ. CDR3 coding DNA: TGCGCCAGCAGCTTGTTGGCTAGCGGGTACAATGAGCAGTTCTTC. It codes for CASSLLASGYNEQFF.

This clonotype showed up just a few times. The chain links TRBV15 to TRBJ2-7; D is undetermined. This CDR3 comprises 12 residues. The germline CDR1 and CDR2 sequences are LNHNV and YYDKDF (reference sequence). Trimming left V 0 bases short and J 3 bases short, with 3 bases between. The CDR3 DNA sequence: TGTGCCACCAGCAGAGACTACTACGAGCAGTACTTC. Translated: CATSRDYYEQYF.

Only a few counts were recorded for this clonotype. V is TRBV30 and J is TRBJ2-7; D is undetermined. Per germline, CDR1 GTSNPN and CDR2 SVGIG (reference sequence). This CDR3 region has 13 residues. Deletions cut 0 bases from V and 6 bases from J, with 12 bases between. For the CDR3, the DNA is TGTGCCTGGAGTGTACGGCTCGCTGGCGAGCAGTACTTC. It is translated as CAWSVRLAGEQYF.

The chain has TRBV24-1 and TRBJ1-1; 9 positions agree with TRBD1. The CDR3 has 15 residues. V shed 6 bases, J shed 6 bases, and the junction held 10 bases outside the gene matches. The V gene's germline CDR1 is KGHDR and CDR2 SFDVKD. CDR3 loop: CATSSGQGFESEAFF. Here the CDR3 DNA reads TGTGCCACCAGTTCGGGACAGGGATTTGAATCTGAAGCTTTCTTT.

The chain recombines TRBV24-1 with TRBJ1-2; tentatively, D is TRBD1 (6 bases). Trimming cost V 7 bases and J 3 bases, with 14 bases left between them. Germline V gene sequence: CDR1 KGHDR, CDR2 SFDVKD. The CDR3 spans 14 residues. The DNA of the CDR3 is TGTGCCACCAGCCTTTCGGGGGCGGACTATGGCTACACCTTC. Translating it yields CATSLSGADYGYTF.

V usage is TRBV10-2 and J usage is TRBJ2-3, with 9 bases that match TRBD1. CDR1 WSHSY and CDR2 SAAADI come from the germline V gene. The CDR3 contains 15 residues. Trimming cost V 10 bases and J 6 bases; bases outside gene matches: 14. The CDR3 region has the DNA TGCGCCACTTTACGGACCGGGACAGGGTCGGATACGCAGTATTTT. This gives the protein CATLRTGTGSDTQYF.

This clonotype was observed many times. J is TRBJ2-1 and V is TRBV20-1; TRBD2 matches at 7 bases. This CDR3 has 16 residues. Germline assignment: CDR1 DFQATT and CDR2 SNEGSKA (reference sequence). With 3 bases clipped from V and 7 bases from J, the junction kept 15 bases outside the gene matches. The CDR3 region is CSARRWLAGDQNEQFF. CDR3 nucleotide sequence: TGCAGTGCTAGGAGATGGTTGGCGGGAGATCAAAATGAGCAGTTCTTC.

The V gene is TRBV15, the J gene TRBJ2-1; 10 nucleotides line up with TRBD2. The CDR3 is 15 residues long. V lost 0 bases to trimming and J lost 7 bases; unmatched junction nucleotides: 3. CDR1 is LNHNV and CDR2 is YYDKDF in the germline V gene (reference sequence). The CDR3 region is CATSRDLAGVNEQFF. DNA for the CDR3: TGTGCCACCAGCAGAGATCTAGCGGGAGTTAATGAGCAGTTCTTC.

There are many counts of this clonotype. The rearrangement links TRBV30 to TRBJ2-7; D might be TRBD1 (6 bases). The germline V and J ends were trimmed by 1 base and 1 base, with 11 bases remaining between them. There are 14 residues in the CDR3. Germline V gives CDR1 GTSNPN, CDR2 SVGIG (reference sequence). CDR3 coding DNA: TGTGCCTGGAGTGCGGACAGATTTTCCTACGAGCAGTACTTC. As protein: CAWSADRFSYEQYF.

The chain is built from TRBV29-1 and TRBJ2-5; 11 nucleotides align to TRBD2. Germline trimming cut 1 base from V and 5 bases from J; bases unmatched to any gene: 3. The CDR3 runs 14 residues. Germline V gives CDR1 SQVTM, CDR2 ANQGSEA. In DNA form, the CDR3 reads TGCAGCGTTGAAGGGGCTAGCGGGAGGGAGACCCAGTACTTC. Translating gives CSVEGASGRETQYF. Combining the CDR3 with reference TRBV29-1 and TRBJ2-5 gives the whole variable domain SAVISQKPSRDICQRGTSLTIQCQVDSQVTMMFWYRQQPGQSLTLIATANQGSEATYESGFVIDKFPISRPNLTFSTLTVSNMSPEDSSIYLCSVEGASGRETQYFGPGTRLLVL.

This clonotype was seen many times. The gene calls are TRBV29-1 and TRBJ1-1, with TRBD1 matching 9 bases. After removal of 7 bases from V and 3 bases from J, the junction contained 6 bases not matched to a gene. The CDR3 is 13 amino acids. Per the germline V gene, CDR1 is SQVTM and CDR2 is ANQGSEA. The CDR3 DNA sequence: TGCAGCGGCATACAGGGGGCGGACACTGAAGCTTTCTTT. Translated, it gives CSGIQGADTEAFF.

There are a few counts of this clonotype. J is TRBJ2-6 and V is TRBV12-3 or TRBV12-4; 7 bases match TRBD1. The V gene end was trimmed by 4 bases and the J gene end by 1 base; junction bases not matched to a gene: 4. The CDR3 loop spans 16 amino acids. The CDR3 loop is CASSSTGLSGANVLTF. For the CDR3, the DNA is TGTGCCAGCAGTTCGACAGGGCTATCTGGGGCCAACGTCCTGACTTTC.

This clonotype was recorded many times. This chain uses TRBV28 with TRBJ2-3; D call uncertain. The CDR3 spans 14 residues. Deletions cut 6 bases from V and 2 bases from J, with 12 bases between. The germline CDR1 and CDR2 sequences are MDHEN and SYDVKM. CDR3 residues: CASSPHIATDTQYF. CDR3 bases: TGTGCCAGCAGCCCCCACATAGCCACAGATACGCAGTATTTT.

This clonotype was observed a handful of times. The rearrangement uses TRBV3-1 and TRBJ2-7; 7 bases are a match to TRBD1. The CDR3 is 13 amino acids. The germline gives CDR1 LGHDT, CDR2 YNNKEL (reference sequence). Losses at the gene ends were 5 bases for V and 2 bases for J; bases not matched to a gene: 3. CDR3 sequence reads: CASSDRDPYEQYF. Written as DNA, the CDR3 is TGTGCCAGCAGCGACAGGGATCCCTACGAGCAGTACTTC.

This clonotype was detected only a few times. The junction departs from germline at one end; a sequencing error may be responsible. This chain joins TRBV18 and TRBJ2-5, with a weak D call TRBD2 (5 bases). The CDR3 has 15 amino acids. CDR1 and CDR2 from the germline V gene are KGHSH and LQKENI. CDR3 DNA: TGTGCCAGCCCACCATCGAACTCCCCAGAGGGGACCCAGTACTTC. Translated, it gives CASPPSNSPEGTQYF. Full variable domain (remainder filled in from reference TRBV18 and TRBJ2-5): NAGVMQNPRHLVRRRGQEARLRCSPMKGHSHVYWYRQLPEEGLKFMVYLQKENIIDESGMPKERFSAEFPKEGPSILRIQQVVRGDSAAYFCASPPSNSPEGTQYFGPGTRLLVL.

The rearrangement links TRBV11-3 to TRBJ2-3; D uncertain. The V gene lost 1 base and the J gene lost 2 bases, with 7 bases spanning the gap. From germline, CDR1 is SGHNT and CDR2 YENEEA. This CDR3 has 14 amino acids. CDR3 coding DNA: TGTGCCAGCAGCTTAGTAGGTTACACAGATACGCAGTATTTT. Translation gives CASSLVGYTDTQYF.

This chain uses TRBV27 with TRBJ1-5; the D is unclear. The V and J ends lost 3 bases and 5 bases respectively, with 8 bases between them. Germline V lookup: CDR1 MNHEY, CDR2 SMNVEV (reference sequence). This CDR3 has 13 amino acids. CDR3 amino acids: CASSLEGYQPQHF. The DNA for the CDR3 is TGTGCCAGCAGTTTGGAAGGTTATCAGCCCCAGCATTTT.

The table lists this clonotype with many counts. The chain has TRBV3-1 and TRBJ1-1; a weak D match, TRBD1 (6 bases). V lost 5 bases and J lost 6, with 13 bases in between. From germline, CDR1 is LGHDT and CDR2 YNNKEL (reference sequence). The CDR3 runs to 13 residues. CDR3 sequence: CASSGRGFAEAFF. CDR3 in DNA: TGTGCCAGCAGCGGCAGGGGTTTCGCTGAAGCTTTCTTT.

The chain employs TRBV20-1 and TRBJ1-1, with TRBD1 as a possible D gene (5 bases). CDR1 is DFQATT, CDR2 SNEGSKA, per germline (reference sequence). The V end was cut by 2 bases, the J end by 11 bases, with 12 bases between. This CDR3 spans 11 amino acids. Here the CDR3 DNA reads TGCAGTGCTAGATCGGGGGTGGGTGCTTTCTTT. Its protein product is CSARSGVGAFF.

Worth noting for this clonotype: A much larger clone differs from this one at a single base, so this may be a read error. The DNA for the CDR3 is TGTGCCACCAGACAGGGCTACGAGCAGTACTTC. It yields the protein CATRQGYEQYF. The chain is built from TRBV15 and TRBJ2-7; the D gene is possibly TRBD1 (6 bases). Trimming pared 6 bases from V and 3 bases from J, leaving 6 bases between. The CDR3 totals 11 residues. CDR1 is LNHNV and CDR2 is YYDKDF in the germline V gene (reference sequence).

The V and J genes are TRBV3-1 and TRBJ2-5; D perhaps matches TRBD2 (5 bases). Trimming removed 0 bases from V and 4 bases from J, with 12 bases in between. Germline V gene sequence: CDR1 LGHDT, CDR2 YNNKEL (reference sequence). The CDR3 has 15 amino acids. The CDR3 sequence is CASSQDPTRIETQYF. The CDR3, as DNA: TGTGCCAGCAGCCAAGACCCCACTAGGATAGAGACCCAGTACTTC.

V usage is TRBV27 and J usage is TRBJ2-5; 12 bases agree with TRBD2. Germline V CDR1 and CDR2: MNHEY, SMNVEV (reference sequence). V gave up 6 bases and J gave up 5 bases; unmatched junction bases: 7. The CDR3 has 15 amino acids. The CDR3 DNA reads as TGTGCCAGCAGAACACGACTAGCGGGAGAGGAGACCCAGTACTTC. Amino acid sequence: CASRTRLAGEETQYF.

This clonotype was picked up many times. This sequence joins TRBV6-1 and TRBJ2-3; perhaps TRBD1 as D (6 bases). CDR3 length equals 17 residues. Germline CDR1 and CDR2: MNHNS and SASEGT. The V and J ends lost 5 bases and 5 bases respectively, with 23 bases between them. CDR3 DNA sequence: TGTGCCAGCAGTTATAATGGTCGAGGTGGGGGCGGAGATACGCAGTATTTT. This sequence encodes CASSYNGRGGGGDTQYF.